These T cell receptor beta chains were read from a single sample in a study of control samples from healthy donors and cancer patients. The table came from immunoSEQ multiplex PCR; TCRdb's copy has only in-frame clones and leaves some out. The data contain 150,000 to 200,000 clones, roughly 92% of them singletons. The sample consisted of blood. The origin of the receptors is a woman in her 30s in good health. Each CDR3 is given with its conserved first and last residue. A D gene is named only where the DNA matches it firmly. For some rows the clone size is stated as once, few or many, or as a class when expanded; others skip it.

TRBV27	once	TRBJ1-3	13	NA	CASSLRSGNTIYF	TGTGCCAGCAGTTTAAGGTCTGGAAACACCATATATTTT
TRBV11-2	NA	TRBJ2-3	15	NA	CASSLVATYTDTQYF	TGTGCCAGCAGCTTAGTAGCCACTTACACAGATACGCAGTATTTT
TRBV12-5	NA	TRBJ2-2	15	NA	CASGPPGVVTGELFF	TGTGCTAGTGGTCCCCCGGGGGTTGTCACCGGGGAGCTGTTTTTT
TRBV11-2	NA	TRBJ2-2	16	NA	CASSLGSGGHTGELFF	TGTGCCAGCAGCTTAGGAAGCGGAGGGCACACCGGGGAGCTGTTTTTT
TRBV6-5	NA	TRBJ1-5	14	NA	CASTYLGWNQPQHF	TGTGCCAGCACTTATCTCGGGTGGAATCAGCCCCAGCATTTT
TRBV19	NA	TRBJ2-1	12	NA	CASSIGVTKQFF	TGTGCCAGTAGTATAGGGGTGACTAAACAGTTCTTC
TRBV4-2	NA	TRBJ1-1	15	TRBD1	CASSVRQGALTEAFF	TGTGCCAGCAGCGTACGACAGGGGGCCCTCACTGAAGCTTTCTTT
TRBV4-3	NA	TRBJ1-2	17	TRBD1	CASSQDNSGTGGDGYTF	TGCGCCAGCAGCCAAGACAATTCCGGGACAGGGGGCGATGGCTACACCTTC
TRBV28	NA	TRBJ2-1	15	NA	CASSPGTLSYNEQFF	TGTGCCAGCAGTCCCGGGACTCTCTCCTACAATGAGCAGTTCTTC
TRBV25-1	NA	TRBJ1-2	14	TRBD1	CASSAWTGVHGYTF	TGTGCCAGCAGTGCTTGGACAGGGGTGCATGGCTACACCTTC
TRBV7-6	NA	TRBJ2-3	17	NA	CASSLARTSLSPDTQYF	TGTGCCAGCAGCTTAGCGCGAACTAGCCTTTCCCCAGATACGCAGTATTTT